The 18 T cell receptor beta chains listed next were all sequenced from one sample in a study of vaccination and CD4 T cells after COVID-19. Which antigens these TCRs recognize remains unknown. Noted treatment: roughly 11-day PBMC culture with coronavirus spike peptide pools or control peptides (ViraFEST assay). CD4+ T-cell collection from the unexposed donor predated the COVID-19 pandemic (2011-2018). With the Oncomine TCR Beta short-read assay, DNA from cultured CD4+ T cells was sequenced. TCRdb itself ran the PCR reads through MiXCR, one entry per CDR3 protein. The repertoire holds about 7,000 distinct CDR3 sequences, with 35% to 50% as singletons. The sequencing input was CD4+ T cells from blood, cultured in vitro. The receptors were sampled from a human donor in good health.

This clonotype was counted only a few times. The rearrangement uses TRBV7-2 and TRBJ2-7, with D perhaps TRBD1 or TRBD2 (5 bases each). Per germline, CDR1 SGHTA and CDR2 FQGNSA. V was clipped by 5 bases and J by 9 bases, with 11 bases between them. The CDR3 spans 11 residues. The CDR3 loop is CASSEGPLQYF. Here the CDR3 DNA reads TGTGCCAGCAGCGAGGGACCCCTGCAGTACTTC. Filled out from reference TRBV7-2 and TRBJ2-7, the complete variable domain reads GAGVSQSPSNKVTEKGKDVELRCDPISGHTALYWYRQSLGQGLEFLIYFQGNSAPDKSGLPSDRFSAERTGGSVSTLTIQRTQQEDSAVYLCASSEGPLQYFGPGTRLTVT.

This clonotype turned up a few times. The chain joins TRBV20-1 to TRBJ1-6; D may be TRBD1 (5 bases). V was cut by 5 bases and J by 2 bases, with 10 bases left in between. The germline CDR1 and CDR2 sequences are DFQATT and SNEGSKA (reference sequence). This CDR3 is built from 14 residues. The chain's CDR3 is CSAPGGTYNSPLHF. The CDR3 DNA is TGCAGTGCTCCGGGGGGGACCTATAATTCACCCCTCCACTTT.

The genes are TRBV11-2 and TRBJ1-5; the D is unclear. The germline V gene encodes CDR1 SGHAT and CDR2 FQNNGV. The CDR3 length is 14 residues. Trimming removed 0 bases at V and 7 bases at J, with 10 bases between. For the CDR3, the DNA is TGTGCCAGCAGCTTAGATCGTGTGAGGCAGCCCCAGCATTTT. It yields the protein CASSLDRVRQPQHF.

The genes are TRBV12-3 or TRBV12-4 and TRBJ2-7; a weak D match, TRBD1 (7 bases). This CDR3 region has 13 residues. The ends were cut back, 3 bases at V and 6 bases at J, with 12 bases in the middle. CDR3 sequence reads: CASSFRQGGEQYF. DNA of the CDR3: TGTGCCAGCAGTTTTCGGCAGGGGGGCGAGCAGTACTTC.

The chain couples TRBV7-9 to TRBJ2-3, with a possible D match to TRBD1 (5 bases). Trimming pared 1 base from V and 3 bases from J, leaving 11 bases between. Germline V gene lookup returns CDR1 SEHNR and CDR2 FQNEAQ (reference sequence). The CDR3 runs to 15 residues. The CDR3 nucleotides are TGTGCCAGCAGCTTAGACAGGACCCCAACAGATACGCAGTATTTT. This sequence encodes CASSLDRTPTDTQYF.

Sample share makes this clonotype medium-sized. The chain is built from TRBV2 and TRBJ1-2; D is ambiguous. Trimming removed 7 bases from V and 3 bases from J, with 9 bases in between. In germline, CDR1 is SNHLY, CDR2 FYNNEI. This CDR3 comprises 12 residues. CDR3 protein: CASKGTDYGYTF. The CDR3 DNA reads as TGTGCCAGCAAAGGAACAGACTATGGCTACACCTTC.

This clonotype has just a few counts. The V gene is TRBV20-1, the J gene TRBJ2-2; D unresolved. The V gene's germline CDR1 is DFQATT and CDR2 SNEGSKA (reference sequence). The CDR3 contains 12 residues. V gave up 6 bases and J gave up 6 bases, with 11 bases separating them. The CDR3 DNA is TGCAGTGCCCTCTCCCCGGCCGGGGAGCTGTTTTTT. It yields the protein CSALSPAGELFF.

This clonotype qualifies as hyperexpanded. The gene calls are TRBV7-9 and TRBJ1-1, with D unclear. Germline-derived CDR1 and CDR2 are SEHNR and FQNEAQ (reference sequence). With 0 bases removed from V and 11 bases from J, the gap between germline ends came to 10 bases. The CDR3 extends over 12 amino acids. CDR3 sequence: CASSLARHRAFF. In DNA, the CDR3 is TGTGCCAGCAGCTTAGCAAGACATAGGGCTTTCTTT.

This clonotype turned up a few times. The chain joins TRBV6-1 to TRBJ2-2; 9 bases align to TRBD2. V gave up 1 base and J gave up 3 bases; unmatched junction bases: 0. CDR3 size: 15 residues. From germline, CDR1 is MNHNS and CDR2 SASEGT. The CDR3 DNA reads TGTGCCAGCAGTGAAGGGACTAGCGACACCGGGGAGCTGTTTTTT. Protein product: CASSEGTSDTGELFF.

This rearrangement joins TRBV11-3 to TRBJ2-2, with TRBD1 identical over 7 bases. The V gene end was trimmed by 1 base and the J gene end by 5 bases; junction bases not matched to a gene: 10. The germline V gene has CDR1 SGHNT and CDR2 YENEEA. CDR3 length: 17 amino acids. The CDR3 loop reads CASSLVGGTTPTGELFF. Here the CDR3 DNA reads TGTGCCAGCAGCTTAGTAGGGGGCACCACTCCTACCGGGGAGCTGTTTTTT.

V and J are TRBV19 and TRBJ2-6; D possibly matches TRBD1 or TRBD2 (6 bases each). CDR3 length: 14 amino acids. Trimming took off 7 bases at V and 2 bases at J, with 9 bases between the two ends. The germline V gene encodes CDR1 LNHDA and CDR2 SQIVND (reference sequence). The CDR3 protein is CASTRGAGANVLTF. CDR3 sequence (DNA): TGTGCCAGTACTAGGGGGGCTGGGGCCAACGTCCTGACTTTC.

The CDR3 coding sequence is TGTGCCAGCAGTCCAGCGGGCTCCTACAATGAGCAGTTCTTC. Protein: CASSPAGSYNEQFF. The J gene is TRBJ2-1, the V gene TRBV6-1, with D possibly TRBD2 on 6 matching bases. Trimming shortened V by 5 bases and J by 0 bases, and 8 bases separated the two germline ends. The CDR3 is made up of 14 amino acids. Germline V gives CDR1 MNHNS, CDR2 SASEGT.

By share, this clonotype ranks as medium-sized. CDR3 sequence: CASRFGRTLYGYTF. The CDR3 DNA reads TGTGCCAGTAGATTCGGCAGGACCCTCTATGGCTACACCTTC. The chain has TRBV19 and TRBJ1-2; D gene uncertain. CDR1 is LNHDA, CDR2 SQIVND, per germline (reference sequence). The CDR3 is 14 residues long. V gave up 6 bases and J gave up 4 bases, with 15 bases separating them. Full variable domain (remainder filled in from reference TRBV19 and TRBJ1-2): DGGITQSPKYLFRKEGQNVTLSCEQNLNHDAMYWYRQDPGQGLRLIYYSQIVNDFQKGDIAEGYSVSREKKESFPLTVTSAQKNPTAFYLCASRFGRTLYGYTFGSGTRLTVV.

This rearrangement joins TRBV18 to TRBJ2-1; 7 bases line up with TRBD2. Germline CDR1 is KGHSH and CDR2 is LQKENI. The CDR3 sequence is 16 residues long. V shed 0 bases and J 2 bases; nucleotides not matched to a gene: 4. The DNA of the CDR3 is TGTGCCAGCTCACCACCGGGGCTAGCGGCCTACAATGAGCAGTTCTTC. This encodes CASSPPGLAAYNEQFF. The full variable domain, with the rest looked up from reference TRBV18 and TRBJ2-1, is NAGVMQNPRHLVRRRGQEARLRCSPMKGHSHVYWYRQLPEEGLKFMVYLQKENIIDESGMPKERFSAEFPKEGPSILRIQQVVRGDSAAYFCASSPPGLAAYNEQFFGPGTRLTVL.

By share, this clonotype counts as medium-sized. The chain joins TRBV6-4 to TRBJ2-2, with D unclear. Germline lookup yields CDR1 MRHNA and CDR2 SNTAGT. The CDR3 loop spans 13 amino acids. Trimming removed 0 bases at V and 4 bases at J, with 3 bases between. The CDR3 DNA is TGTGCCAGCAGTGACTCTAGCACCGGGGAGCTGTTTTTT. Translation: CASSDSSTGELFF.

By share, this clonotype ranks as medium-sized. This rearrangement joins TRBV6-1 to TRBJ2-5, with 13 bases that match TRBD2. Germline V gene data show CDR1 as MNHNS and CDR2 as SASEGT. The CDR3 is 15 amino acids. The ends lost 2 bases at V and 5 bases at J; junction bases unmatched: 2. The DNA of the CDR3 is TGTGCCAGCAGTGAAACTAGCGGGGGGGCGGAGACCCAGTACTTC. Translated: CASSETSGGAETQYF.

V and J are TRBV27 and TRBJ1-1, with D hard to call. Looked up from germline, CDR1 is MNHEY and CDR2 is SMNVEV (reference sequence). Trimming took 2 bases from V and 11 from J, leaving 15 bases between them. The CDR3 length is 13 residues. In DNA, the CDR3 is TGTGCCAGCAGTTTAAGTGCCACGTATGGTGCTTTCTTT. Protein: CASSLSATYGAFF.

V is TRBV9 and J is TRBJ1-2, with TRBD1 as a possible D gene (5 bases). CDR1 SGDLS and CDR2 YYNGEE come from the germline V gene. CDR3 length: 15 residues. The germline V and J ends were trimmed by 2 bases and 2 bases, with 13 bases remaining between them. Here the CDR3 reads CASSVDGTGNYGYTF. The CDR3 bases are TGTGCCAGCAGCGTTGACGGGACGGGGAACTATGGCTACACCTTC.